Included here is one T cell receptor (beta chain) sequence, with context. Its specificity is not known. The data stem from a study of PD-1 blockade in classical Hodgkin lymphoma. Study-level results: Exclusion was applied to patients who started nivolumab under 1 year after ASCT. Factors driving the repertoire differences, possibly disease activity or prior therapy, remain undefined. Those achieving complete response showed baseline diversity like newly diagnosed patients. Relative to healthy donors, newly diagnosed patients reportedly had lower baseline TCR diversity, which was reported as lower still in relapsed/refractory patients.

Brentuximab vedotin exposure varied, and every patient relapsed after autologous stem cell transplantation. Germline CDR1 is MNHEY and CDR2 is SMNVEV (reference sequence). The ends lost 3 bases at V and 2 bases at J; junction bases unmatched: 1. CDR3 length: 15 amino acids. The method was immunoSEQ multiplex PCR; TCRdb's version includes in-frame clones alone and lacks a portion of them. The top ten hold roughly a tenth of the sample, which has 90,000 to 95,000 clones, about 91% seen once. The V call is TRBV27, the J call TRBJ2-6; 7 bases match TRBD1. This TCR derives from a human donor with classical Hodgkin lymphoma. Sequenced here: peripheral blood mononuclear cells (PBMCs), sampled before the second cycle of nivolumab. CDR3 region: CASSLTGTGANVLTF. The CDR3 nucleotides read TGTGCCAGCAGTTTGACAGGGACTGGGGCCAACGTCCTGACTTTC.